The rows below give T cell receptor beta chains drawn from one sample of a study of blood T cell repertoires in COVID-19. Generated by immunoSEQ multiplex PCR, the TCRdb table keeps only in-frame clones and is missing some. The sample holds about 220,000 clones, 82% seen once. Sequencing was performed on peripheral blood. Every receptor here comes from a woman aged 80 or older with acute or convalescent COVID-19. CDR3s include the opening cysteine and the closing phenylalanine or tryptophan. Fields, in order: J gene, D gene, clone size, V gene, CDR3 DNA, CDR3 protein. The D gene is left open where the match is weak. Some rows have no size entry. The others give once, few or many, or a class for an expanded clone.

J gene: TRBJ1-1
D gene: -
clone size: -
V gene: TRBV7-2
CDR3 DNA: TGTGCCAGCAGCTTAATGGGGCGGGGGAACACTGAAGCTTTCTTT
CDR3 protein: CASSLMGRGNTEAFF

J gene: TRBJ2-7
D gene: TRBD1
clone size: -
V gene: TRBV19
CDR3 DNA: TGTGCCAGTAGTATCGGGACAGGATCGACCTACGAGCAGTACTTC
CDR3 protein: CASSIGTGSTYEQYF

J gene: TRBJ1-1
D gene: -
clone size: -
V gene: TRBV21-1
CDR3 DNA: TGTGCCAGCATCTCGAGGGGACAGGGGGTCGGCACTGAAGCTTTCTTT
CDR3 protein: CASISRGQGVGTEAFF

J gene: TRBJ2-3
D gene: -
clone size: -
V gene: TRBV9
CDR3 DNA: TGTGCCAGCAGCGTAGGTTCTACTAGCCTGGGGACAGATACGCAGTATTTT
CDR3 protein: CASSVGSTSLGTDTQYF

J gene: TRBJ1-2
D gene: TRBD1
clone size: -
V gene: TRBV5-4
CDR3 DNA: TGTGCCAGCAGACCCGGACAGGGGGGGGGCTATGGCTACACCTTC
CDR3 protein: CASRPGQGGGYGYTF

J gene: TRBJ2-1
D gene: TRBD1
clone size: -
V gene: TRBV5-1
CDR3 DNA: TGCGCCAGCAGCCCCGGACAGGCCGGCTACAATGAGCAGTTCTTC
CDR3 protein: CASSPGQAGYNEQFF

J gene: TRBJ2-2
D gene: TRBD1
clone size: -
V gene: TRBV7-2
CDR3 DNA: TGTGCCAGCAGCTTCAGGCTACAGACAGGGCCCGGGGAGCTGTTTTTT
CDR3 protein: CASSFRLQTGPGELFF

J gene: TRBJ2-3
D gene: TRBD2
clone size: -
V gene: TRBV10-2
CDR3 DNA: TGCGCCAGCACCCGCGGGGGGGCCGTCGCAGATACGCAGTATTTT
CDR3 protein: CASTRGGAVADTQYF

J gene: TRBJ2-1
D gene: TRBD2
clone size: -
V gene: TRBV3-1/TRBV3-2
CDR3 DNA: TGTGCCAGCAGCCCAAATAGCGGGGGCGCTCGCTCCTACAATGAGCAGTTCTTC
CDR3 protein: CASSPNSGGARSYNEQFF

J gene: TRBJ2-5
D gene: TRBD1
clone size: few
V gene: TRBV7-7
CDR3 DNA: TGTGCCAGCAGCTTACTACAGGGGGCGGAGACCCAGTACTTC
CDR3 protein: CASSLLQGAETQYF

J gene: TRBJ1-2
D gene: -
clone size: -
V gene: TRBV7-9
CDR3 DNA: TGTGCCAGCAGCTTCGACGGGGTCTATGGCTACACCTTC
CDR3 protein: CASSFDGVYGYTF

J gene: TRBJ2-5
D gene: TRBD1
clone size: once
V gene: TRBV12-5
CDR3 DNA: TGTGCTAGTGGTCTCCAGGGGGTTGGGGAGACCCAGTACTTC
CDR3 protein: CASGLQGVGETQYF

J gene: TRBJ2-4
D gene: -
clone size: -
V gene: TRBV11-2
CDR3 DNA: TGTGCCAGCAGCTTCTGGACGGGAGAAAACATTCAGTACTTC
CDR3 protein: CASSFWTGENIQYF

J gene: TRBJ2-5
D gene: -
clone size: -
V gene: TRBV24-1
CDR3 DNA: TGTGCCACCAGTGATCGGACAGACAAAGAGACCCAGTACTTC
CDR3 protein: CATSDRTDKETQYF

J gene: TRBJ1-6
D gene: TRBD1
clone size: -
V gene: TRBV5-1
CDR3 DNA: TGCGCCAGCAGCTTACAGGGGAGCTCCTATAATTCACCCCTCCACTTT
CDR3 protein: CASSLQGSSYNSPLHF

J gene: TRBJ2-1
D gene: TRBD2
clone size: -
V gene: TRBV6-5
CDR3 DNA: TGTGCCAGCGGAGCCCGGGGGGGCCGAAACAATGAGCAGTTCTTC
CDR3 protein: CASGARGGRNNEQFF

J gene: TRBJ2-3
D gene: TRBD2
clone size: -
V gene: TRBV28
CDR3 DNA: TGTGCCAGCAGTTTTATAGCGGGGATGAGCACAGATACGCAGTATTTT
CDR3 protein: CASSFIAGMSTDTQYF

J gene: TRBJ1-2
D gene: -
clone size: few
V gene: TRBV12-3/TRBV12-4
CDR3 DNA: TGTGCCAGCAGTTTAGGCGGATACTATGGCTACACCTTC
CDR3 protein: CASSLGGYYGYTF

J gene: TRBJ1-3
D gene: -
clone size: -
V gene: TRBV24-1
CDR3 DNA: TGTGCCACCAGTGACCCAAGGGGAGGTCAGAGCTCTGGAAACACCATATATTTT
CDR3 protein: CATSDPRGGQSSGNTIYF

J gene: TRBJ1-1
D gene: -
clone size: few
V gene: TRBV13
CDR3 DNA: TGTGCCAGCAGCTTGAGGGATGAAGCTTTCTTT
CDR3 protein: CASSLRDEAFF

J gene: TRBJ2-5
D gene: -
clone size: -
V gene: TRBV27
CDR3 DNA: TGTGCCAGCAGTTATTATGACAACCAAGAGACCCAGTACTTC
CDR3 protein: CASSYYDNQETQYF

J gene: TRBJ1-2
D gene: -
clone size: -
V gene: TRBV3-1/TRBV3-2
CDR3 DNA: TGTGCCAGCAGCCCTCTCGGGAGGGGCTACACCTTC
CDR3 protein: CASSPLGRGYTF

J gene: TRBJ2-5
D gene: -
clone size: -
V gene: TRBV7-2
CDR3 DNA: TGTGCCAGCAGCTCCGGGGTAGGGAGCCTACTAGGCCAGTACTTC
CDR3 protein: CASSSGVGSLLGQYF

J gene: TRBJ1-2
D gene: -
clone size: -
V gene: TRBV5-5
CDR3 DNA: TGTGCCAGCAGCCCAGACGGGCAGGGAGGCGGCTACACCTTC
CDR3 protein: CASSPDGQGGGYTF

J gene: TRBJ2-1
D gene: TRBD2
clone size: once
V gene: TRBV3-1/TRBV3-2
CDR3 DNA: TGTGCCAGCAGCCAAGTGAGGCTAGCGGGGGGTGAGCAGTTCTTC
CDR3 protein: CASSQVRLAGGEQFF

J gene: TRBJ1-2
D gene: -
clone size: -
V gene: TRBV4-3
CDR3 DNA: TGCGCCAGCAGCCAAGATCGGGCGGGTGGCTACACCTTC
CDR3 protein: CASSQDRAGGYTF

J gene: TRBJ2-3
D gene: TRBD1
clone size: -
V gene: TRBV6-6
CDR3 DNA: TGTGCCAGCAGCTGGGACAGGGGGCAAGGGACGCAGTATTTT
CDR3 protein: CASSWDRGQGTQYF

J gene: TRBJ1-1
D gene: -
clone size: -
V gene: TRBV30
CDR3 DNA: TGTGCCTGGGATCCGGGACACGAGAACACTGAAGCTTTCTTT
CDR3 protein: CAWDPGHENTEAFF

J gene: TRBJ1-3
D gene: -
clone size: -
V gene: TRBV18
CDR3 DNA: TGTGCCAGCTCACCCTCATTACAGGGAACTGGAAACACCATATATTTT
CDR3 protein: CASSPSLQGTGNTIYF

J gene: TRBJ1-4
D gene: -
clone size: -
V gene: TRBV6-1
CDR3 DNA: TGTGCCAGCAGTGAATTAGGAGGGCGGAACGGAAAACTGTTTTTT
CDR3 protein: CASSELGGRNGKLFF

J gene: TRBJ1-5
D gene: -
clone size: -
V gene: TRBV19
CDR3 DNA: TGTGCCAGTAGTATCGACCTCAGGGCCGTCCAAGGCAGCAATCAGCCCCAGCATTTT
CDR3 protein: CASSIDLRAVQGSNQPQHF

J gene: TRBJ1-1
D gene: -
clone size: -
V gene: TRBV11-2
CDR3 DNA: TGTGCCAGCAGTCGGACTCATGTCAACACTGAAGAAGCTTTCTTT
CDR3 protein: CASSRTHVNTEEAFF

J gene: TRBJ1-1
D gene: -
clone size: -
V gene: TRBV6-5
CDR3 DNA: TGTGCCAGCAGTTATCGCACAGAGAACACTGAAGCTTTCTTT
CDR3 protein: CASSYRTENTEAFF

J gene: TRBJ1-2
D gene: TRBD1
clone size: -
V gene: TRBV6-2/TRBV6-3
CDR3 DNA: TGTGCCAGCAGTTGGCCGACAGGGGGTCCAGGGAACTATGGCTACACCTTC
CDR3 protein: CASSWPTGGPGNYGYTF

J gene: TRBJ1-1
D gene: -
clone size: -
V gene: TRBV16
CDR3 DNA: TGTGCCAGCAGCCGCAGAGGACAGCTGAACACTGAAGCTTTCTTT
CDR3 protein: CASSRRGQLNTEAFF

J gene: TRBJ2-7
D gene: -
clone size: -
V gene: TRBV7-2
CDR3 DNA: TGTGCCAGCAGCTCGGGAAACCGCTACGAGCAGTACTTC
CDR3 protein: CASSSGNRYEQYF

J gene: TRBJ1-2
D gene: -
clone size: -
V gene: TRBV5-4
CDR3 DNA: TGTGCCAGCACCAACGGGGGGGGCGAGGGTGGCTACACCTTC
CDR3 protein: CASTNGGGEGGYTF

J gene: TRBJ1-4
D gene: -
clone size: -
V gene: TRBV6-5
CDR3 DNA: TGTGCCAGCAGTTACTCAGCAAGCAATGAAAAACTGTTTTTT
CDR3 protein: CASSYSASNEKLFF

J gene: TRBJ1-2
D gene: -
clone size: -
V gene: TRBV14
CDR3 DNA: TGTGCCAGCAGCCAAGAAACAGGGAAGGATGGCTACACCTTC
CDR3 protein: CASSQETGKDGYTF

J gene: TRBJ2-2
D gene: -
clone size: -
V gene: TRBV7-7
CDR3 DNA: TGTGCTAGCAGTTGGACCGGAGGGACCGGGGAGCTGTTTTTT
CDR3 protein: CASSWTGGTGELFF

J gene: TRBJ1-1
D gene: -
clone size: -
V gene: TRBV11-3
CDR3 DNA: TGTGCCAGCAGCTTTTCGACTGAAGCTTTCTTT
CDR3 protein: CASSFSTEAFF

J gene: TRBJ2-1
D gene: TRBD2
clone size: -
V gene: TRBV7-6
CDR3 DNA: TGTGCCAGCAGCTTCGGAGCGGGGGCCGTCAATGAGCAGTTCTTC
CDR3 protein: CASSFGAGAVNEQFF

J gene: TRBJ2-7
D gene: TRBD1
clone size: -
V gene: TRBV18
CDR3 DNA: TGTGCCAGCTCACTAAACGCGGGGACAGGGTCCTACGAGCAGTACTTC
CDR3 protein: CASSLNAGTGSYEQYF

J gene: TRBJ2-3
D gene: TRBD2
clone size: -
V gene: TRBV3-1/TRBV3-2
CDR3 DNA: TGTGCCAGCAGCCAAGTCCCTAGCGGGGGGCCTAGCACAGATACGCAGTATTTT
CDR3 protein: CASSQVPSGGPSTDTQYF

J gene: TRBJ1-4
D gene: -
clone size: -
V gene: TRBV3-1/TRBV3-2
CDR3 DNA: TGTGCCAGCAGCCAACCAGGGTTGGGATTCGGTGAAAAACTGTTTTTT
CDR3 protein: CASSQPGLGFGEKLFF